This T cell receptor (beta chain) was retrieved from a study of somatic mutations in cytotoxic T cells in rheumatoid arthritis. Here immunoSEQ multiplex PCR was the method, and the copy in TCRdb shows in-frame clones only, minus some. The sample consists of about 29,000 clones, more than 75% of them appearing once. Trimming removed 4 bases at V and 0 bases at J, with 7 bases between. Germline V gene sequence: CDR1 MNHEY, CDR2 SMNVEV (reference sequence). The CDR3 totals 13 residues. V is TRBV27 and J is TRBJ2-7; a weak D match, TRBD2 (5 bases). The specimen was CD8+ T cells sorted from blood. This receptor was taken from an adult with rheumatoid arthritis. CDR3 amino acids: CASSYGNSYEQYF. In nucleotides, the CDR3 is TGTGCCAGCAGTTACGGGAACTCCTACGAGCAGTACTTC.